A selection of T cell receptor beta chains follows, all from one sample in a study of T cell repertoires in cytomegalovirus infection. TCRdb itself ran the reads through MiXCR, one entry per CDR3 protein. The sample lists roughly 640,000 distinct CDR3 sequences, roughly a quarter occurring once. Sequenced material: CD8+ T cells from PBMCs. These receptor sequences come from a human donor in good health (CMV status not recorded). Some clones in this sample may be carry-over from other donors' samples. Both conserved end residues are part of each CDR3. The order of the fields is CDR3 protein, CDR3 DNA, clone size, V gene, D gene, J gene. D genes are given only for firm matches. Not every row has a clone size; where given, it reads once, few, many or a size class.

cdr3_aa: CSARPGGDRGNEQFF
cdr3_nt: TGCAGTGCTAGACCGGGGGGGGACAGGGGTAATGAGCAGTTCTTC
clone_size: few
v_call: TRBV20-1
d_call: TRBD1
j_call: TRBJ2-1

cdr3_aa: CSARDLSLSNEQFF
cdr3_nt: TGCAGTGCTAGAGATCTCAGCTTGAGCAATGAGCAGTTCTTC
clone_size: -
v_call: TRBV20-1
d_call: -
j_call: TRBJ2-1

cdr3_aa: CASSLGGSGGAGEQFF
cdr3_nt: TGTGCCAGCAGCTTAGGGGGTAGCGGGGGGGCCGGTGAGCAGTTCTTC
clone_size: -
v_call: TRBV7-2
d_call: TRBD2
j_call: TRBJ2-1

cdr3_aa: CASTPGQTGSYNEQFF
cdr3_nt: TGTGCCAGCACCCCGGGCCAGACAGGATCCTACAATGAGCAGTTCTTC
clone_size: few
v_call: TRBV9
d_call: -
j_call: TRBJ2-1

cdr3_aa: CSVARDRGIYGYTF
cdr3_nt: TGCAGCGTAGCCCGGGACAGGGGGATCTATGGCTACACCTTC
clone_size: -
v_call: TRBV29-1
d_call: TRBD1
j_call: TRBJ1-2

cdr3_aa: CASSERGQFSGNTIYF
cdr3_nt: TGTGCCAGCAGTGAACGAGGACAGTTCTCTGGAAACACCATATATTTT
clone_size: many
v_call: TRBV28
d_call: -
j_call: TRBJ1-3

cdr3_aa: CASSQERHGATNEKLFF
cdr3_nt: TGTGCCAGCAGCCAAGAGAGACACGGAGCAACTAATGAAAAACTGTTTTTT
clone_size: -
v_call: TRBV14
d_call: -
j_call: TRBJ1-4

cdr3_aa: CASSGTSGPRSSYNEQFF
cdr3_nt: TGTGCCAGCTCCGGGACTAGCGGGCCTAGAAGCTCCTACAATGAGCAGTTCTTC
clone_size: -
v_call: TRBV13
d_call: TRBD2
j_call: TRBJ2-1

cdr3_aa: CASSLAPDFTEETQYF
cdr3_nt: TGTGCCAGCAGCTTAGCCCCGGACTTCACGGAAGAGACCCAGTACTTC
clone_size: many
v_call: TRBV7-2
d_call: -
j_call: TRBJ2-5

cdr3_aa: CASSVVGGGYNEQFF
cdr3_nt: TGTGCCAGCAGCGTAGTAGGTGGGGGCTACAATGAGCAGTTCTTC
clone_size: -
v_call: TRBV9
d_call: -
j_call: TRBJ2-1

cdr3_aa: CSVVTHFSYEQYF
cdr3_nt: TGCAGCGTTGTTACACACTTCTCCTACGAGCAGTACTTC
clone_size: -
v_call: TRBV29-1
d_call: -
j_call: TRBJ2-7

cdr3_aa: CASSYLQDSGANVLTF
cdr3_nt: TGTGCCAGCAGTTATTTACAGGATTCAGGGGCCAACGTCCTGACTTTC
clone_size: many
v_call: TRBV27
d_call: -
j_call: TRBJ2-6

cdr3_aa: CASSQDRKGHQGYTF
cdr3_nt: TGTGCCAGCAGCCAAGATCGGAAGGGTCATCAAGGCTACACCTTC
clone_size: -
v_call: TRBV14
d_call: -
j_call: TRBJ1-2

cdr3_aa: CASSLGSLDYTF
cdr3_nt: TGTGCCAGCAGCCTTGGGTCCCTTGACTACACCTTC
clone_size: few
v_call: TRBV7-9
d_call: -
j_call: TRBJ1-2

cdr3_aa: CASSPGPPDEQFF
cdr3_nt: TGTGCCAGCAGCCCGGGGCCGCCCGATGAGCAGTTCTTC
clone_size: -
v_call: TRBV5-5
d_call: -
j_call: TRBJ2-1

cdr3_aa: CASDNRGDEKLFF
cdr3_nt: TGTGCCAGCGACAACAGGGGAGATGAAAAACTGTTTTTT
clone_size: many
v_call: TRBV7-9
d_call: TRBD1
j_call: TRBJ1-4

cdr3_aa: CSVEDWDRGHYGYTF
cdr3_nt: TGCAGCGTTGAAGATTGGGACAGGGGACACTATGGCTACACCTTC
clone_size: few
v_call: TRBV29-1
d_call: TRBD1
j_call: TRBJ1-2

cdr3_aa: CASSATGEQYF
cdr3_nt: TGTGCCAGCAGTGCGACTGGTGAGCAGTACTTC
clone_size: -
v_call: TRBV2
d_call: -
j_call: TRBJ2-7

cdr3_aa: CSARGGGGASYEQYF
cdr3_nt: TGCAGTGCTAGAGGGGGAGGGGGTGCTTCCTACGAGCAGTACTTC
clone_size: -
v_call: TRBV20-1
d_call: -
j_call: TRBJ2-7

cdr3_aa: CASSPSFTDTQYF
cdr3_nt: TGTGCCAGCAGCCCATCGTTCACAGATACGCAGTATTTT
clone_size: -
v_call: TRBV7-9
d_call: -
j_call: TRBJ2-3

cdr3_aa: CASSRALQGVNTEAFF
cdr3_nt: TGTGCCAGCAGCAGGGCCTTACAGGGGGTGAACACTGAAGCTTTCTTT
clone_size: -
v_call: TRBV25-1
d_call: TRBD1
j_call: TRBJ1-1

cdr3_aa: CASSLRTGGLRNQPQHF
cdr3_nt: TGTGCCAGCAGCTTGAGGACAGGGGGATTGAGGAATCAGCCCCAGCATTTT
clone_size: many
v_call: TRBV7-8
d_call: TRBD1
j_call: TRBJ1-5

cdr3_aa: CSAIPSGQGYNQPQHF
cdr3_nt: TGCAGCGCCATACCCTCGGGACAGGGATACAATCAGCCCCAGCATTTT
clone_size: -
v_call: TRBV29-1
d_call: TRBD1
j_call: TRBJ1-5

cdr3_aa: CAISRDSPDTQYF
cdr3_nt: TGTGCCATCAGCCGGGACAGTCCAGATACGCAGTATTTT
clone_size: few
v_call: TRBV10-3
d_call: TRBD1
j_call: TRBJ2-3

cdr3_aa: CASSLEGNGAFF
cdr3_nt: TGTGCCAGCAGCTTAGAAGGGAACGGAGCTTTCTTT
clone_size: -
v_call: TRBV7-9
d_call: -
j_call: TRBJ1-1

cdr3_aa: CASSFQARGLNEQFF
cdr3_nt: TGTGCCAGCAGTTTCCAGGCCAGGGGGCTTAATGAGCAGTTCTTC
clone_size: few
v_call: TRBV12-3/TRBV12-4
d_call: TRBD1
j_call: TRBJ2-1

cdr3_aa: CASSPSTGGTEAFF
cdr3_nt: TGTGCCAGCAGCCCCTCGACAGGGGGCACTGAAGCTTTCTTT
clone_size: many
v_call: TRBV7-2
d_call: TRBD1
j_call: TRBJ1-1

cdr3_aa: CASSLADLDRRYGYTF
cdr3_nt: TGTGCCAGCAGCTTGGCGGACCTCGACAGACGATATGGCTACACCTTC
clone_size: many
v_call: TRBV7-2
d_call: -
j_call: TRBJ1-2

cdr3_aa: CSARNREVPYEQYF
cdr3_nt: TGCAGTGCTAGAAACAGGGAAGTACCCTACGAGCAGTACTTC
clone_size: -
v_call: TRBV20-1
d_call: -
j_call: TRBJ2-7

cdr3_aa: CASSLEATGWETEQYF
cdr3_nt: TGCGCCAGCAGCTTGGAGGCTACAGGGTGGGAGACGGAGCAGTACTTC
clone_size: -
v_call: TRBV5-1
d_call: -
j_call: TRBJ2-7

cdr3_aa: CSARNPSEYGYTF
cdr3_nt: TGCAGTGCTAGAAATCCTTCGGAGTATGGCTACACCTTC
clone_size: few
v_call: TRBV20-1
d_call: -
j_call: TRBJ1-2

cdr3_aa: CASSLRTTMNYGYTF
cdr3_nt: TGTGCCAGCAGCTTGCGGACAACTATGAACTATGGCTACACCTTC
clone_size: many
v_call: TRBV7-6
d_call: -
j_call: TRBJ1-2

cdr3_aa: CASSTGTVLSNQPQHF
cdr3_nt: TGTGCCAGCAGCACCGGGACAGTCCTTAGCAATCAGCCCCAGCATTTT
clone_size: -
v_call: TRBV28
d_call: TRBD1
j_call: TRBJ1-5

cdr3_aa: CASSFRDLSQDNEQFF
cdr3_nt: TGTGCCAGCAGTTTCCGAGACCTTAGCCAGGACAATGAGCAGTTCTTC
clone_size: few
v_call: TRBV28
d_call: -
j_call: TRBJ2-1

cdr3_aa: CSARDENHSNQPQHF
cdr3_nt: TGCAGTGCTAGAGATGAGAACCATAGCAATCAGCCCCAGCATTTT
clone_size: -
v_call: TRBV20-1
d_call: -
j_call: TRBJ1-5

cdr3_aa: CSVEKIDSYVQNEQFF
cdr3_nt: TGCAGCGTTGAAAAAATCGACAGTTATGTACAAAATGAGCAGTTCTTC
clone_size: -
v_call: TRBV29-1
d_call: -
j_call: TRBJ2-1

cdr3_aa: CASSFGDFSTNEKLFF
cdr3_nt: TGTGCCAGCAGCTTTGGGGACTTCTCAACTAATGAAAAACTGTTTTTT
clone_size: -
v_call: TRBV7-9
d_call: -
j_call: TRBJ1-4

cdr3_aa: CANSSEVAGANVLTF
cdr3_nt: TGTGCCAACAGCTCGGAGGTCGCCGGGGCCAACGTCCTGACTTTC
clone_size: -
v_call: TRBV7-9
d_call: -
j_call: TRBJ2-6

cdr3_aa: CASSNPGTNYGYTF
cdr3_nt: TGTGCCAGCAGTAACCCAGGGACTAACTATGGCTACACCTTC
clone_size: -
v_call: TRBV28
d_call: -
j_call: TRBJ1-2